This T cell receptor (beta chain) appears in the sequencing data of a study of cytomegalovirus exposure and HLA in healthy donors. Study at large: In a previous analysis, some 110 million unique TCR beta sequences were found from some 180 million T cells.

The study's findings and limits: Highly shared sequence variants in one cluster were likely a sequencing artifact. Exclusion as indistinguishable affected some V segments, including TRBV6-2 and TRBV6-3.

V was cut by 0 bases and J by 2 bases, with 5 bases left in between. Germline CDR1 is SGHAT and CDR2 is FQNNGV. The CDR3 loop spans 13 amino acids. The PCR had 60 Vbeta and 13 Jbeta primers. The assay was immunoSEQ multiplex PCR, and TCRdb's table has in-frame clones only and misses some. The sample shows 110,000 or so clones, approximately 16% of them seen only once. In the case of this clone: Its antigen is as yet unknown.

What was sequenced was PBMCs. This receptor was identified in a female donor in good health and CMV-seronegative. The chain uses TRBV11-2 and TRBJ2-7; D is unclear. The CDR3 bases are TGTGCCAGCAGCTTAGAGCTAGCCTACGAGCAGTACTTC. This translates into CASSLELAYEQYF. Full variable domain (rest looked up from reference TRBV11-2 and TRBJ2-7): EAGVAQSPRYKIIEKRQSVAFWCNPISGHATLYWYQQILGQGPKLLIQFQNNGVVDDSQLPKDRFSAERLKGVDSTLKIQPAKLEDSAVYLCASSLELAYEQYFGPGTRLTVT.